This entry is about one T cell receptor beta chain. What it recognizes is unknown. This specimen comes from a study of T-cell reconstitution after alpha-beta-depleted transplantation in children. The study's findings and limits: T-cell numbers and diversity, one year after transplant, stemmed largely from T cells that were newly produced. Reportedly, roughly two months post-transplant, alpha-beta T cells arose from several hundred expanded graft clones. Several patients had high TCRbeta diversity at day 60; it came from surviving recipient T cells and thymic progenitors.

Germline loops: CDR1 MDHEN, CDR2 SYDVKM. V was trimmed by 2 bases and J by 3 bases, leaving 17 bases between them. The CDR3 runs to 16 residues. The authors prepared the TCRbeta library with unique molecular identifiers. TCRdb analysed the PCR reads with MiXCR anew, one entry per CDR3 protein. Of about 980,000 distinct CDR3 sequences listed, about 26% are singletons. The TCR sequence derives from a boy younger than two who had a stem cell transplant for SCID, so the T cells may come from the graft donor. The chain combines TRBV28 with TRBJ2-7; D is possibly TRBD2 (5 bases). The sequencing used PBMCs, mostly from graft donor cells, collected 360 days after TCRalphabeta/CD19-depleted stem cell transplant. The CDR3 loop reads CASSLPWGAPYYEQYF. As DNA, the CDR3 is TGTGCCAGCAGTTTACCCTGGGGAGCACCCTACTACGAGCAGTACTTC. Based on the CDR3 plus reference TRBV28 and TRBJ2-7, the full variable domain is DVKVTQSSRYLVKRTGEKVFLECVQDMDHENMFWYRQDPGLGLRLIYFSYDVKMKEKGDIPEGYSVSREKKERFSLILESASTNQTSMYLCASSLPWGAPYYEQYFGPGTRLTVT.